A selection of T cell receptor beta chains follows, all from one sample in a study of OX40 agonist ivuxolimab in advanced cancers. TCRdb's table, derived via immunoSEQ multiplex PCR, lists solely in-frame clones and lacks some. The repertoire includes approximately 58,000 clones, 86% of them detected once, and over 2% sits in the top ten. The sample was CD4+ or CD8+ T cells sorted from blood, taken in a trial of the OX40 agonist ivuxolimab. The receptors stem from an adult with an advanced solid tumor such as melanoma, head and neck, liver or kidney cancer. Each CDR3 is given with its conserved first and last residue. A D gene is named only where the DNA matches it firmly. Some rows mark clone size as missing; the rest say once, few, many or name a class of expanded clone.

>TRBV7-9|TRBJ2-1|-|14|-
TGTGCCAGCAGCTTAAGCGGGCCCTACAATGAGCAGTTCTTC
CASSLSGPYNEQFF
>TRBV6-5|TRBJ2-7|-|15|-
TGTGCCAGCAGTTCGCGACAGTTCGTGGTCGACGAGCAGTACTTC
CASSSRQFVVDEQYF
>TRBV5-8|TRBJ1-2|-|16|TRBD1
TGTGCCAGCAGCTTGACCCGCGACAGGGCGAACTATGGCTACACCTTC
CASSLTRDRANYGYTF
>TRBV9|TRBJ1-2|-|14|-
TGTGCCAGCAGCGTAGAACATACTAACTATGGCTACACCTTC
CASSVEHTNYGYTF
>TRBV6-5|TRBJ1-6|-|13|TRBD1
TGTGCCACTTGGACAGGGGAGAATTCACCCCTCCACTTT
CATWTGENSPLHF
>TRBV30|TRBJ2-3|-|13|TRBD1
TGTGCCTGGAGGGGCAGGGGGTCGGATACGCAGTATTTT
CAWRGRGSDTQYF
>TRBV6-6|TRBJ2-5|-|15|-
TGTGCCAGCAGTTACTCGAGGGAGACTCAAGAGACCCAGTACTTC
CASSYSRETQETQYF
>TRBV28|TRBJ2-4|-|11|-
TGTGCCAGCAGTTTAGGAAACATTCAGTACTTC
CASSLGNIQYF
>TRBV21-1|TRBJ1-6|-|19|-
TGTGCCAGCAGCAAAGCGCTATTTGGTCGGACGTTTTATAATTCACCCCTCCACTTT
CASSKALFGRTFYNSPLHF
>TRBV28|TRBJ1-2|-|15|-
TGTGCCAGCAGTTTATCTGGGGGCGGACCTTATGGCTACACCTTC
CASSLSGGGPYGYTF
>TRBV7-9|TRBJ1-5|-|14|TRBD1
TGTGCCAGCAGCCCCGGACAGGGCAATCAGCCCCAGCATTTT
CASSPGQGNQPQHF
>TRBV6-5|TRBJ2-1|-|15|-
TGTGCCAGCAGTTACGGAGAGGGCCGCAACAATGAGCAGTTCTTC
CASSYGEGRNNEQFF
>TRBV10-1|TRBJ2-1|-|16|TRBD2
TGCGCCAGCAGCGCCCTAAGGAGCGGGGAAGACAATGAGCAGTTCTTC
CASSALRSGEDNEQFF
>TRBV5-1|TRBJ1-2|-|15|TRBD1
TGCGCCAGCAGGACCGGGACAGGGAGTGACTATGGCTACACCTTC
CASRTGTGSDYGYTF
>TRBV23-1|TRBJ2-4|few|16|TRBD1
TGCGCCAGCAGTCATCCCACAGGGGGAGCCAAAAACATTCAGTACTTC
CASSHPTGGAKNIQYF
>TRBV11-2|TRBJ1-1|-|16|-
TGTGCCAGCAGCTTAACGCGGGGGGCGGGCGTGACTGAAGCTTTCTTT
CASSLTRGAGVTEAFF
>TRBV11-2|TRBJ2-3|-|12|-
TGTGCCAGCAGCTTGGGGGGCGATACGCAGTATTTT
CASSLGGDTQYF
>TRBV2|TRBJ1-1|-|14|-
TGTGCCAGCAGTCTCCCGGGACAGAACACTGAAGCTTTCTTT
CASSLPGQNTEAFF
>TRBV7-9|TRBJ1-5|-|14|TRBD1
TGTGCCAGCAGCTTAGGGACAGGGTATCAGCCCCAGCATTTT
CASSLGTGYQPQHF
>TRBV7-9|TRBJ2-5|-|16|TRBD1
TGTGCCAGCAGACTCTCCGGACAGGGCCGGCAAGAGACCCAGTACTTC
CASRLSGQGRQETQYF
>TRBV28|TRBJ1-3|-|16|-
TGTGCCAGCAGTACCCCTGGCAGCCACTCTGGAAACACCATATATTTT
CASSTPGSHSGNTIYF
>TRBV5-1|TRBJ2-2|-|15|-
TGCGCCAGCAGCTTGGAACTGGGCTCCACCGGGGAGCTGTTTTTT
CASSLELGSTGELFF
>TRBV5-1|TRBJ1-5|-|16|-
TGCGCCAGCAGTTGGGGGGTGGCAGGGATCAATCAGCCCCAGCATTTT
CASSWGVAGINQPQHF
>TRBV6-1|TRBJ2-3|-|14|-
TGTGCCAGTGGAGTGCGGGGAAGCACAGATACGCAGTATTTT
CASGVRGSTDTQYF
>TRBV7-2|TRBJ2-5|-|15|-
TGTGCCAGCAGCTTAGAATCGTCGGGGCAAGAGACCCAGTACTTC
CASSLESSGQETQYF
>TRBV7-2|TRBJ2-3|-|13|-
TGTGCCAGCAGCTCCACCTACACAGATACGCAGTATTTT
CASSSTYTDTQYF
>TRBV19|TRBJ2-5|-|14|-
TGTGCCAGTAGTCCCCCAGGGACCCAAGAGACCCAGTACTTC
CASSPPGTQETQYF
>TRBV11-3|TRBJ1-6|-|14|TRBD1
TGTGCCAGCACCATACAGGGGGTAAATTCACCCCTCCACTTT
CASTIQGVNSPLHF
>TRBV28|TRBJ2-3|-|13|-
TGTGCCAGCAGCAACATACAGACAGATACGCAGTATTTT
CASSNIQTDTQYF
>TRBV10-3|TRBJ1-4|-|14|-
TGTGCCATCAGTGGAGGGGAGGGGTTTGAAAAACTGTTTTTT
CAISGGEGFEKLFF
>TRBV7-3|TRBJ2-2|once|14|TRBD2
TGTGCCAGCAGCTCCCTAGCGGGGGAGGGGGAGCTGTTTTTT
CASSSLAGEGELFF
>TRBV2|TRBJ1-2|-|15|-
TGTGCCAGCAGTGAGAGTCTGGGACGGATATATGGCTACACCTTC
CASSESLGRIYGYTF
>TRBV6-1|TRBJ2-3|-|14|TRBD1
TGTGCCAGCAAAGTGGGACAGGGGACAGATACGCAGTATTTT
CASKVGQGTDTQYF
>TRBV6-5|TRBJ2-7|-|15|-
TGTGCCAGCAGCTCAGGGGTTCCCGTTTCCTACGAGCAGTACTTC
CASSSGVPVSYEQYF
>TRBV29-1|TRBJ1-1|-|13|-
TGCAGCGTTGGGGGGAGGTTGAGGGCTGAAGCTTTCTTT
CSVGGRLRAEAFF
>TRBV19|TRBJ2-3|-|18|-
TGTGCCAGTAGTATAGAGAGGCTGGGCAGGCCAAACACAGATACGCAGTATTTT
CASSIERLGRPNTDTQYF
>TRBV4-1|TRBJ1-2|-|16|TRBD1
TGCGCCAGCAGCCAAGGACAGGGCGCCGCCCTCTCAGGCTACACCTTC
CASSQGQGAALSGYTF
>TRBV6-5|TRBJ2-1|-|16|TRBD1
TGTGCCAGCAGTTCTGGGGATGGGACAGGGGCCAATGAGCAGTTCTTC
CASSSGDGTGANEQFF
>TRBV19|TRBJ2-5|-|15|-
TGTGCCAGTAGTCCTGGGGGACCGCAGGGGGAGACCCAGTACTTC
CASSPGGPQGETQYF
>TRBV19|TRBJ2-7|-|15|TRBD1
TGTGCCAGTGGCGCTACGGACAGGGGGGCCTACGAGCAGTACTTC
CASGATDRGAYEQYF
>TRBV7-8|TRBJ1-4|-|15|-
TGTGCCAGCAGCCCCTGGCGGGGGGTCCCCGAAAAACTGTTTTTT
CASSPWRGVPEKLFF
>TRBV5-5|TRBJ2-7|-|15|-
TGTGCCAGCAGCTTGGAAGGCTTGGGGTTTTACGAGCAGTACTTC
CASSLEGLGFYEQYF
>TRBV4-1|TRBJ1-2|-|13|-
TGCGCCAGCAGCCAAGATAACATCTATGGCTACACCTTC
CASSQDNIYGYTF
>TRBV10-3|TRBJ2-3|-|11|-
TGTGCCATCAGCCAGGGGGGTACGCAGTATTTT
CAISQGGTQYF
>TRBV13|TRBJ1-1|-|15|-
TGTGCCAGCAGCCAACTAGAAAAGGGTTTAACTGAAGCTTTCTTT
CASSQLEKGLTEAFF
>TRBV2|TRBJ1-1|-|12|-
TGTGCCAGCAGTGACCCGGACACTGAAGCTTTCTTT
CASSDPDTEAFF
>TRBV25-1|TRBJ2-1|-|17|-
TGTGCCAGCAGTGAATCGGTCGCGGCGGGAACCTACAATGAGCAGTTCTTC
CASSESVAAGTYNEQFF
>TRBV28|TRBJ1-1|-|15|-
TGTGCCAGCTCCGATTGGGGGGCAGGGAACACTGAAGCTTTCTTT
CASSDWGAGNTEAFF
>TRBV7-7|TRBJ2-7|-|13|TRBD1
TGTGCTAGCAGCTTCACAGGGGACGGCGAGCAGTACTTC
CASSFTGDGEQYF